Below are 11 T cell receptor beta chains sequenced from a single sample in a study of blood T cells in healthy people across ages. Together with a sample-barcoded 5' primer, a J-beta primer mix was included in a second PCR lasting about 6 to 12 cycles. TCRdb ran MiXCR on the 5' RACE reads and lists one entry per CDR3 protein. The data hold almost 800,000 distinct CDR3 sequences, with roughly 60% observed a single time. Sequences were obtained from blood. These receptors were taken from a man younger than 40 in good health.

This chain joins TRBV20-1 and TRBJ2-1, with 11 bases matching TRBD2. Germline CDR1 is DFQATT and CDR2 is SNEGSKA (reference sequence). The V and J ends lost 5 bases and 7 bases, in that order; junction bases with no gene match: 10. CDR3 length: 15 residues. DNA of the CDR3: TGCAGTGCTGGCCCCCTGGGACTAGCGGTGAATGAGCAGTTCTTC. Its translation is CSAGPLGLAVNEQFF.

The chain carries TRBV20-1 and TRBJ2-3; the match to TRBD2 covers 11 bases. The CDR3 has 14 residues. Germline V gives CDR1 DFQATT, CDR2 SNEGSKA (reference sequence). Trimming took 6 bases from V and 6 from J; bases not matched to a gene: 8. In DNA form, the CDR3 reads TGCAGTGCACGACTAGCGGGAATTATCGATACGCAGTATTTT. This encodes CSARLAGIIDTQYF.

V usage is TRBV21-1 and J usage is TRBJ2-7; TRBD1, the table's D call, lacks a check against the DNA. TRBV21-1 has pseudogene status. This CDR3 region has 19 residues. Here the CDR3 reads CASCQPPGNLGRSAYEQYF. The CDR3 region has the DNA TGTGCCAGCTGTCAGCCCCCCGGGAATCTTGGACGTTCAGCCTACGAGCAGTACTTC.

The chain carries TRBV20-1 and TRBJ1-5, with no clear D. This CDR3 is 14 amino acids long. Per germline, CDR1 DFQATT and CDR2 SNEGSKA (reference sequence). V was pared by 0 bases and J by 7 bases, with 13 bases between. CDR3 DNA sequence: TGCAGTGCTAGAGATGAGGCCGCCGGCCAGCCCCAGCATTTT. Its translation is CSARDEAAGQPQHF.

The chain links TRBV5-1 to TRBJ2-5; maybe TRBD1 (7 bases). Germline assignment: CDR1 SGHRS and CDR2 YFSETQ. The CDR3 is 16 amino acids. V lost 0 bases to trimming and J lost 5 bases, with 17 bases between them. The CDR3 loop is CASSLGPGGGGETQYF. DNA for the CDR3: TGCGCCAGCAGCTTGGGTCCAGGGGGAGGAGGTGAGACCCAGTACTTC. The variable domain in full, with the rest retrieved from reference TRBV5-1 and TRBJ2-5, is KAGVTQTPRYLIKTRGQQVTLSCSPISGHRSVSWYQQTPGQGLQFLFEYFSETQRNKGNFPGRFSGRQFSNSRSEMNVSTLELGDSALYLCASSLGPGGGGETQYFGPGTRLLVL.

The chain recombines TRBV7-2 with TRBJ2-1; either TRBD1 or TRBD2 may fit D (5 bases each). The J call may be wrong; the DNA end is better matched by TRBJ2-7. The CDR3 loop spans 11 amino acids. Germline V gene lookup returns CDR1 SGHTA and CDR2 FQGNSA. The CDR3 sequence: CASSLGPQQYF. The CDR3 nucleotides are TGTGCCAGCAGCCTGGGACCCCAGCAGTACTTC.

The rearrangement links TRBV21-1 to TRBJ2-5; the table calls TRBD1, which could not be checked here. TRBV21-1 counts as a pseudogene. CDR3 length: 12 residues. The CDR3 sequence: CASKDKGETQYF. CDR3 bases: TGTGCCAGCAAGGACAAGGGGGAGACCCAGTACTTC.

The CDR3 region has the DNA TGTGCCAGCAGTCGGGACAGACCCACAGATACGCAGTATTTT. It codes for CASSRDRPTDTQYF. This rearrangement joins TRBV12-3 or TRBV12-4 to TRBJ2-3; 7 bases align to TRBD1. V gave up 5 bases and J gave up 2 bases; unmatched junction bases: 4. This CDR3 comprises 14 residues.

This clonotype was observed a handful of times. The chain links TRBV15 to TRBJ2-5; tentatively, D is TRBD1 (5 bases). This CDR3 comprises 14 residues. Trimming removed 1 base at V and 0 bases at J, with 6 bases between. The germline gives CDR1 LNHNV, CDR2 YYDKDF (reference sequence). As DNA, the CDR3 is TGTGCCACCAGCAGAGGACAGAACCAAGAGACCCAGTACTTC. Encoded protein: CATSRGQNQETQYF.

The chain carries TRBV7-2 and TRBJ2-4; TRBD1 might be the D (5 bases). The V end was cut by 10 bases, the J end by 13 bases, with 20 bases between. Germline loops: CDR1 SGHTA, CDR2 FQGNSA. This CDR3 has 12 residues. DNA for the CDR3: TGTGCCACGTCTCCTAGGGGCTATGAGCAGTACTTC. This translates into CATSPRGYEQYF.

V is TRBV28 and J is TRBJ2-7; perhaps TRBD2 as D (7 bases). The V gene's germline CDR1 is MDHEN and CDR2 SYDVKM. The CDR3 extends over 12 amino acids. Trimming left V 8 bases short and J 5 bases short, with 13 bases between. The CDR3, as DNA: TGTGCCAGCGGGGGGGGCCTGGACGAGCAGTACTTC. It yields the protein CASGGGLDEQYF.